This is a list of T cell receptor beta chains from one sample in a study of PD-1 blockade in mismatch repair-deficient tumors. TCRdb's table, derived via immunoSEQ multiplex PCR, lists solely in-frame clones and lacks some. This sample yields over 75,000 clones, of which over 70% are seen a single time; just over 2.5% belongs to the top ten. The sample consisted of peripheral blood, taken 12 weeks after starting pembrolizumab. These receptors came from an adult with mismatch repair-deficient cancer. CDR3s include the opening cysteine and the closing phenylalanine or tryptophan. The order of the fields is V gene, clone size, J gene, D gene, CDR3 DNA, CDR3 protein. A D gene is named only where the DNA matches it firmly. A row's size may be missing; if present it is once, few, many or a size class.

TRBV5-6	.	TRBJ2-5	TRBD2	TGTGCCAGCAGCTTGTCACTAGCGGGCCAAGAGACCCAGTACTTC	CASSLSLAGQETQYF
TRBV5-1	.	TRBJ2-7	.	TGCGCCAGCAGCTTGGGCCACACGGAATCCTACGAGCAGTACTTC	CASSLGHTESYEQYF
TRBV7-2	once	TRBJ2-1	TRBD2	TGTGCCAGCAGCTTAGGCGGGGGTCGCTCCTACAATGAGCAGTTCTTC	CASSLGGGRSYNEQFF
TRBV27	.	TRBJ1-1	.	TGTGCCAGCAGTTTTCGGGGCGGACCAGGGCTTCTGAGCGGGACTGAAGCTTTCTTT	CASSFRGGPGLLSGTEAFF
TRBV9	.	TRBJ2-1	.	TGTGCCAGCAGCGATCTAGTGAATGAGCAGTTCTTC	CASSDLVNEQFF
TRBV6-1	.	TRBJ2-7	.	TGTGCCAGCAGTCCTAGCGTTAAGCCCTACGAGCAGTACTTC	CASSPSVKPYEQYF
TRBV27	.	TRBJ1-5	.	TGTGCCAGCAGTTTGACATACAATCAGCCCCAGCATTTT	CASSLTYNQPQHF
TRBV6-6	.	TRBJ2-7	.	TGTGCCAGCAGGGGAATACACTACGAGCAGTACTTC	CASRGIHYEQYF
TRBV27	.	TRBJ1-5	.	TGTGCCAGCAGTATGTTCGGGACAAATAGCAATCAGCCCCAGCATTTT	CASSMFGTNSNQPQHF
TRBV10-3	once	TRBJ2-3	.	TGTGCCATCAGTGATAGCGGAATCCCCACAGATACGCAGTATTTT	CAISDSGIPTDTQYF
TRBV2	.	TRBJ2-6	.	TGTGCCAGCAGTGTCTTGGGGACCGGGGCCAACGTCCTGACTTTC	CASSVLGTGANVLTF
TRBV27	.	TRBJ1-4	.	TGTGCCAGCAGTTTTCAGGGGAATGAAAAACTGTTTTTT	CASSFQGNEKLFF
TRBV7-3	.	TRBJ1-2	.	TGTGCCAGCAGCTTAACCATGAGCTCCCAGGGGCCCTTCGGTTACAGCTACACCTTC	CASSLTMSSQGPFGYSYTF
TRBV5-1	.	TRBJ2-5	.	TGCGCCAGCAGCTTGGCCGCTAGCGCAGAGACCCAGTACTTC	CASSLAASAETQYF
TRBV9	few	TRBJ2-7	TRBD2	TGTGCCAGCAGCGCGCTCACGGGAGGGGGCGAGCAGTACTTC	CASSALTGGGEQYF
TRBV19	.	TRBJ1-2	.	TGTGCCAGTAGTTTCGGCAGGGTCGGTGGCTACACCTTC	CASSFGRVGGYTF
TRBV27	.	TRBJ2-1	TRBD2	TGTGCCAGCAGTTTCTCGGGACTAGCGGGAGGCGGTACCTACAATGAGCAGTTCTTC	CASSFSGLAGGGTYNEQFF
TRBV7-6	.	TRBJ2-5	TRBD2	TGTGCCAGCAGCTTAGCGGCTAGCGGGAGTGGTCAGACCCAGTACTTC	CASSLAASGSGQTQYF
TRBV2	.	TRBJ2-1	.	TGTGCCAGCGGGCGGCCAGGTGGATACAATGAGCAGTTCTTC	CASGRPGGYNEQFF
TRBV19	once	TRBJ2-1	.	TGTGCCAGTAGTATGGCCAGCGGGACAGATAATGAGCAGTTCTTC	CASSMASGTDNEQFF
TRBV19	.	TRBJ1-1	TRBD1	TGTGCCAGTACGACGGGGACAGGGGGCATCGGCACTGAAGCTTTCTTT	CASTTGTGGIGTEAFF
TRBV7-2	once	TRBJ2-3	TRBD2	TGTGCCAGCAGCTTAGTTCGAGCGGGAGTTACAGATACGCAGTATTTT	CASSLVRAGVTDTQYF
TRBV5-8	.	TRBJ1-5	TRBD1	TGTGCCAGCAACAGGGGGGCTAGCAATCAGCCCCAGCATTTT	CASNRGASNQPQHF
TRBV12-5	.	TRBJ2-3	.	TGTGCTAGTGGTTTTAGCGGAATTTACCTACAGGGGCGCACAGATACGCAGTATTTT	CASGFSGIYLQGRTDTQYF
TRBV7-9	.	TRBJ1-1	TRBD1	TGTGCCAGCAGCCGACAGGGTTTGCGCACTGAAGCTTTCTTT	CASSRQGLRTEAFF
TRBV11-3	.	TRBJ2-2	.	TGTGCCAGCAGCAACTATATAGGAGGGGGCCCACGAGGGCCCGGGGAGCTGTTTTTT	CASSNYIGGGPRGPGELFF
TRBV7-9	.	TRBJ1-1	TRBD1	TGTGCCAGCAGATTCACCGGGACAGCGAACACTGAAGCTTTCTTT	CASRFTGTANTEAFF
TRBV11-3	.	TRBJ2-1	TRBD2	TGTGCCAGCAGAAAGACTAGCGGTGGCTACAATGAGCAGTTCTTC	CASRKTSGGYNEQFF
TRBV9	.	TRBJ1-4	.	TGTGCCAGCAGCGTAGGCGGGGGCCATGAAAAACTGTTTTTT	CASSVGGGHEKLFF
TRBV5-6	.	TRBJ1-5	.	TGTGCCAGCAGCACCTCAGGGGTCAGCAATCAGCCCCAGCATTTT	CASSTSGVSNQPQHF
TRBV7-9	.	TRBJ1-2	TRBD1	TGTGCCAGCAGCCCCCCCGGACAGGGACATGGCTACACCTTC	CASSPPGQGHGYTF
TRBV7-3	.	TRBJ2-1	.	TGTGCCAGCAGGGACCCTAGGAGCTCCTACAATGAGCAGTTCTTC	CASRDPRSSYNEQFF
TRBV6-5	.	TRBJ2-7	.	TGTGCCAGCAGTTACTCGTCCTACGAGCAGTACTTC	CASSYSSYEQYF
TRBV11-3	.	TRBJ2-1	.	TGTGCCAGCAGCTTCGAGACCAGCTCCTACAATGAGCAGTTCTTC	CASSFETSSYNEQFF
TRBV7-2	.	TRBJ2-7	.	TGTGCCAGCAGCTTTCCCCGGGCCGGAGGGCAGTACTTC	CASSFPRAGGQYF
TRBV27	few	TRBJ2-1	.	TGTGCCAGCAGTTTATCAGGTGGGAATTACGATGAGCAGTTCTTC	CASSLSGGNYDEQFF
TRBV7-3	.	TRBJ2-2	TRBD1	TGTGCCAGCAGCCCAGGGGGCTCTAGGACCGGGGAGCTGTTTTTT	CASSPGGSRTGELFF
TRBV27	few	TRBJ2-1	.	TGTGCCAGCAGTTTCCAGACTGAGTGGGATGAGCAGTTCTTC	CASSFQTEWDEQFF
TRBV7-9	.	TRBJ2-1	TRBD2	TGTGCCAGCAGCTCGTCACTAGCGGGAGACAATGAGCAGTTCTTC	CASSSSLAGDNEQFF
TRBV7-9	.	TRBJ2-2	.	TGTGCCAGCGAACCGGGTGGGAGTTACACCGGGGAGCTGTTTTTT	CASEPGGSYTGELFF
TRBV7-8	.	TRBJ2-3	TRBD2	TGTGCCAGCAGCCCCCAGACTAGCGGGATTAGCACAGATACGCAGTATTTT	CASSPQTSGISTDTQYF